This T cell receptor beta chain was retrieved from a study of blood T cell repertoires in COVID-19. Overall study: In each case, the material was cDNA or gDNA derived from T cells, B-cell-depleted T cells, or PBMCs.

As handled by the study authors: Reference gene primer amplification yielded estimated nucleated cell counts. TCRdb keeps only in-frame clones here, not all; method: immunoSEQ multiplex PCR. V, J and clone size are those of that table, while D and trimming were read from the DNA. The table shows 95,000 to 130,000 clones, with 90% occurring only once. This CDR3 is 13 amino acids long. With 5 bases removed from V and 4 bases from J, the gap between germline ends came to 11 bases. The germline CDR1 and CDR2 sequences are MNHEY and SVGAGI. Input material: peripheral blood. The clonotype was recovered from a human donor with active COVID-19. The donor label of this sample is uncertain. This rearrangement joins TRBV6-5 to TRBJ1-2; D is possibly TRBD1 (6 bases). The CDR3 bases are TGTGCCAGCAGTCACGACAGGTTCTATGGCTACACCTTC. As protein: CASSHDRFYGYTF.